This T cell receptor (beta chain) was retrieved from a study of control samples from healthy donors and cancer patients. The ends lost 1 base at V and 7 bases at J; junction bases unmatched: 4. The CDR3 is made up of 14 amino acids. Germline CDR1 and CDR2: LNHDA and SQIVND (reference sequence). Clones were sequenced by immunoSEQ multiplex PCR, and TCRdb holds only the in-frame ones, with some missing. Among over 80,000 clones listed, roughly 86% were seen once. The receptor was isolated from a man in his 60s in good health. The sequencing sample was made of blood. The chain has TRBV19 and TRBJ1-5, with 7 bases matching TRBD1. The CDR3 DNA sequence: TGTGCCAGTAGTATAGGACAGGGAGGCCAGCCCCAGCATTTT. Its protein product is CASSIGQGGQPQHF.